These T cell receptor beta chains were read from a single sample in a study of T cells after yellow fever vaccination. Each CDR3 protein is one row after TCRdb ran MiXCR on the 5' RACE reads. The table has a few hundred thousand distinct CDR3 sequences, about 9.9% seen once; the top ten hold around 19%. Sequencing was performed on PBMCs, taken on the day of the first yellow fever vaccination. These TCRs come from a man between 18 and 35 years old who received the YFV17D yellow fever vaccine. Each CDR3 is given with its conserved first and last residue. D genes are given only for firm matches. Size tells how often a clone was seen (once, few, many) or the class of an expanded clone, and some rows leave it out.

clone_size	j_call	d_call	v_call	cdr3_nt	cdr3_aa
few	TRBJ2-3	TRBD1	TRBV7-9	TGTGCCGCCCAGACAGGGAGCCTCACAGATACGCAGTATTTT	CAAQTGSLTDTQYF
NA	TRBJ2-5	TRBD2	TRBV20-1	TGCAGTGCCGACCCGACTAGCGGAGAAGAGACCCAGTACTTC	CSADPTSGEETQYF
few	TRBJ1-6	NA	TRBV24-1	TGTGCCACCACCGAAAGGCATTCGGGGGGTAATTCACCCCTCCACTTT	CATTERHSGGNSPLHF
many	TRBJ2-1	NA	TRBV10-3	TGTGCCATCTTGGGTCAGGGTGGTGAGCAGTTCTTC	CAILGQGGEQFF
NA	TRBJ1-1	NA	TRBV6-5	TGTGCCAGCAGTTCGAGACGGGGGATGAACACTGAAGCTTTCTTT	CASSSRRGMNTEAFF
few	TRBJ2-7	NA	TRBV4-3	TGCGCCAGCAGCCAAGATCCGGGCTCACCCGGCGACGAGCAGTACTTC	CASSQDPGSPGDEQYF
NA	TRBJ1-5	NA	TRBV6-5	TGTGCCAGCAGTTCCAGGGACGGTCGGCCCCAGCATTTT	CASSSRDGRPQHF
NA	TRBJ1-1	NA	TRBV19	TGTGCCAGTAGTACAGAATGGACGCTCACTGAAGCTTTCTTT	CASSTEWTLTEAFF
NA	TRBJ2-1	NA	TRBV5-1	TGCGCCAGCACCTCCCTCTCGGTTTTAAGCTTCAACAATGAGCAGTTCTTC	CASTSLSVLSFNNEQFF
many	TRBJ1-1	NA	TRBV12-3/TRBV12-4	TGCGCCAGCAGCCCGAGTGGGGACACTGAAGCTTTCTTT	CASSPSGDTEAFF
NA	TRBJ2-1	TRBD1	TRBV20-1	TGCAGTGTTCCAGGGGGCTCTCGTGAGCAGTTCTTC	CSVPGGSREQFF
NA	TRBJ2-1	NA	TRBV20-1	TGCAGTATGCTAGCCACGGTGCGTTCGGATGAGCAGTTCTTC	CSMLATVRSDEQFF
few	TRBJ2-2	NA	TRBV6-5	TGTGCCAGCAGTTACTTCCGACACACCGGGGAGCTGTTTTTT	CASSYFRHTGELFF
few	TRBJ2-6	NA	TRBV5-1	TGCGCCAGCAATCCGGGACAAGACTCTGGGGCCAACGTCCTGACTTTC	CASNPGQDSGANVLTF
NA	TRBJ1-4	TRBD1	TRBV12-3/TRBV12-4	TGTGCCAGCAGCACCGGGACAGGGAGTGGCGGGACTAATGAAAAACTGTTTTTT	CASSTGTGSGGTNEKLFF
NA	TRBJ2-1	NA	TRBV19	TGTGCCAGTAGTATAGTTAACAATGAGCAGTTCTTC	CASSIVNNEQFF
many	TRBJ1-1	NA	TRBV6-5	TGTGCCAGCAGTTACTACCCCCGCACTGAAGCTTTCTTT	CASSYYPRTEAFF
few	TRBJ2-2	NA	TRBV6-1	TGTGCCAGCAGTACACAGGGAGCGAACACCGGGGAGCTGTTTTTT	CASSTQGANTGELFF
NA	TRBJ2-5	NA	TRBV7-9	TGTGCCAGCAGCTCAGTACGGGCGCAAGAGACCCAGTACTTC	CASSSVRAQETQYF
many	TRBJ2-2	NA	TRBV30	TGTGCCTGGAGTCGGTTCAACACCGGGGAGCTGTTTTTT	CAWSRFNTGELFF
NA	TRBJ1-1	NA	TRBV9	TGTGCCAGCAGCGGAACAGGGATGAACACTGAAGCTTTCTTT	CASSGTGMNTEAFF
NA	TRBJ2-7	TRBD2	TRBV20-1	TGCAGTGCTAGAAGGGGCGGGGGGTTCTCCTACGAGCAGTACTTC	CSARRGGGFSYEQYF
NA	TRBJ1-4	NA	TRBV6-5	TGTGCCAGCAGTTATCGCAGCCCTGGGAGTGAAAAACTGTTTTTT	CASSYRSPGSEKLFF
NA	TRBJ1-4	TRBD1	TRBV5-4	TGTGCCAGCAGCTTGGCGGATGGGACAGGGAAACTGTTTTTT	CASSLADGTGKLFF
NA	TRBJ2-1	TRBD2	TRBV5-1	TGCGCCAGCGGGGAGGCGGGACTAGTGAAGAATGAGCAGTTCTTC	CASGEAGLVKNEQFF
many	TRBJ1-1	NA	TRBV7-8	TGTGCCAGCAGCTTATCGCTGAACACTGAAGCTTTCTTT	CASSLSLNTEAFF
few	TRBJ1-3	NA	TRBV3-1	TGTGCCAGCAGCCTACTTACTGGCTCTGGAAACACCATATATTTT	CASSLLTGSGNTIYF
few	TRBJ2-3	NA	TRBV10-3	TGTGCCATCAGTGTCTTAGGGGATACGCAGTATTTT	CAISVLGDTQYF
NA	TRBJ2-6	NA	TRBV20-1	TGCAGTGCTAGAGATCTTGAGACAAACTCTGGGGCCAACGTCCTGACTTTC	CSARDLETNSGANVLTF
NA	TRBJ2-2	NA	TRBV7-2	TGTGCCAGCAGCCCTCGTGGTAGTTGGAGCGGGGAGCTGTTTTTT	CASSPRGSWSGELFF
NA	TRBJ2-5	NA	TRBV20-1	TGCAGTGCTAGAGATCGAAGCAAAGCTCAAGAGACCCAGTACTTC	CSARDRSKAQETQYF
NA	TRBJ1-2	NA	TRBV18	TGTGCCAGCTCACCAGCAGGGTTCCCGGAAATCGGCTACACCTTC	CASSPAGFPEIGYTF
few	TRBJ2-7	TRBD1	TRBV10-3	TGTGCCAGTAACTATAAGGGACAGGGCGGCCACGAGCAGTACTTC	CASNYKGQGGHEQYF
few	TRBJ1-5	NA	TRBV7-2	TGTGCCAGCAGCTTCTTCGGGGGTTACAATCAGCCCCAGCATTTT	CASSFFGGYNQPQHF
NA	TRBJ2-7	TRBD2	TRBV7-6	TGTGCCAGCAGCCCGCTGCTGACTAGCGGGGGCTCCTACGAGCAGTACTTC	CASSPLLTSGGSYEQYF
NA	TRBJ2-3	NA	TRBV9	TGTGCCAGCAGCGTAGAGACAGGCCATCTGGGTGCGCAGTATTTT	CASSVETGHLGAQYF
few	TRBJ2-7	NA	TRBV4-3	TGCGCCAGCAGCCAAAAGCTGACAGGTCGGTATTACGAGCAGTACTTC	CASSQKLTGRYYEQYF
few	TRBJ2-3	NA	TRBV12-3/TRBV12-4	TGTGCCAGCAGTTCGCGGGGTGAAGATACGCAGTATTTT	CASSSRGEDTQYF
few	TRBJ2-7	NA	TRBV7-9	TGTGCCAGCAGCCGGGGACAAGACTACGAGCAGTACTTC	CASSRGQDYEQYF
NA	TRBJ2-3	NA	TRBV27	TGTGCCAGCAGTTTCTCGGCCAGGCTCGCAGATACGCAGTATTTT	CASSFSARLADTQYF
many	TRBJ2-3	TRBD2	TRBV7-9	TGTGCCAGCAGCCCACTGGGACTAGCGGAGACAGATACGCAGTATTTT	CASSPLGLAETDTQYF
NA	TRBJ2-5	NA	TRBV7-2	TGTGCCAGCAGCTTAGCGAATTGGGGAGAGACCCAGTACTTC	CASSLANWGETQYF
few	TRBJ1-5	NA	TRBV10-3	TGTGCCATCAGTGGGGGGGGCGATCAGCCCCAGCATTTT	CAISGGGDQPQHF
NA	TRBJ2-5	TRBD2	TRBV4-2	TGTGCCAGCAGCCCAAGTGGAACTAGCGGGGGGGCCCAAGAGACCCAGTACTTC	CASSPSGTSGGAQETQYF